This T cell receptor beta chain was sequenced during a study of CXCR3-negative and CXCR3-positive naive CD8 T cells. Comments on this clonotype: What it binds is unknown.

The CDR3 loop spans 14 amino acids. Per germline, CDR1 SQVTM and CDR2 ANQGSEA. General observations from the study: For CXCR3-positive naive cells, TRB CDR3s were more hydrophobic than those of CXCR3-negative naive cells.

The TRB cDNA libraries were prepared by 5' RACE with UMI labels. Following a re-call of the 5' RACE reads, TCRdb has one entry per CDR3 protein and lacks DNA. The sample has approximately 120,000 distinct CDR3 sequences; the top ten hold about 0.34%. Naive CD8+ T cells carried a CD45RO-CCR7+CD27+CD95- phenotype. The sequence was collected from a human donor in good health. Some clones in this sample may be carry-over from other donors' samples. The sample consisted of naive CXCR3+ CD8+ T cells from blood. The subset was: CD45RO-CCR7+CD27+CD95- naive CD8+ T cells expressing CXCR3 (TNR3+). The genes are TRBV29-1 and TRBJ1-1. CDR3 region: CSVEEDGRNTEAFF.